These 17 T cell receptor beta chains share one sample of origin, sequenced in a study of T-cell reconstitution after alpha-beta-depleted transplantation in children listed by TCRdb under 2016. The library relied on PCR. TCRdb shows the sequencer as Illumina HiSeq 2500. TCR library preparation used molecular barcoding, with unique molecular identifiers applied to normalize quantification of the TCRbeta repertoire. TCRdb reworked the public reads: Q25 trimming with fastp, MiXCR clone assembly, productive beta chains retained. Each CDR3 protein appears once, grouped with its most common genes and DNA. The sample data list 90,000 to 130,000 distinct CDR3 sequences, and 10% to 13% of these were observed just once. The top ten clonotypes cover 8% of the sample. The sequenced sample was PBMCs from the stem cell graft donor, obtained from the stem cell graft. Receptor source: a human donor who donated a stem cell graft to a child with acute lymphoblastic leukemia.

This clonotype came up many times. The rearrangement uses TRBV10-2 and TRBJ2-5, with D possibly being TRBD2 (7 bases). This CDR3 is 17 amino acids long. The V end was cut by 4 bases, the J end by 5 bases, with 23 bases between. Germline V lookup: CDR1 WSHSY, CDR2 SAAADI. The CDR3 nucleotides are TGCGCCAGCAGTGGAATACGGAGCGGGGCCCAGGGGGAGACCCAGTACTTC. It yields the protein CASSGIRSGAQGETQYF.

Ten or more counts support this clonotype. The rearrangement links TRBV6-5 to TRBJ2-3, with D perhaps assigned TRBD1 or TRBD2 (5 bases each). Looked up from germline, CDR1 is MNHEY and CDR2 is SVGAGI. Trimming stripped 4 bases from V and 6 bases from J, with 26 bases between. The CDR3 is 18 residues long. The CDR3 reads CASSSILGRGADPDTQYF. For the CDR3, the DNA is TGTGCCAGCAGTTCCATCCTTGGTAGGGGAGCGGATCCGGATACGCAGTATTTT.

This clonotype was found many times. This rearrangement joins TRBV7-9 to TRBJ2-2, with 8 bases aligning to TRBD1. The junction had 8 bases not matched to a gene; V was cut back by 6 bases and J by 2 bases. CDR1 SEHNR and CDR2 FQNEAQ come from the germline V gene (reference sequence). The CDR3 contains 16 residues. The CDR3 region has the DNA TGTGCCAGCAGAAGCTCCGGGACAGGCAACACCGGGGAGCTGTTTTTT. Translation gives CASRSSGTGNTGELFF.

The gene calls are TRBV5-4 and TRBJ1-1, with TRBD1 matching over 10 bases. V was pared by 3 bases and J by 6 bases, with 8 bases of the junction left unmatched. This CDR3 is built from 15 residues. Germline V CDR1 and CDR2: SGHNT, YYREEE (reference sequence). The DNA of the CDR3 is TGTGCCAGCAGCTCTATGGACAGGGGGATTTCTGAAGCTTTCTTT. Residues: CASSSMDRGISEAFF.

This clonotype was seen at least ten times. The CDR3 coding sequence is TGTGCCAGCAGTTTAGGGACAGGGGGTTATCAGCCCCAGCATTTT. Encoded protein: CASSLGTGGYQPQHF. This chain links TRBV12-3 or TRBV12-4 with TRBJ1-5, with 10 bases that match TRBD1. The CDR3 spans 15 residues. V shed 1 base and J 5 bases; nucleotides not matched to a gene: 2.

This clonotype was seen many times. CDR3 in DNA: TGTGCCAGCAGCTTATGGGGACTATGGGACAGCCGTAATGAAAAACTGTTTTTT. This encodes CASSLWGLWDSRNEKLFF. This sequence joins TRBV7-8 and TRBJ1-4; the match to TRBD1 covers 7 bases. The CDR3 totals 18 residues. CDR1 and CDR2 (germline): SGHVS, FQNEAQ. V lost 2 bases to trimming and J lost 4 bases; unmatched junction nucleotides: 13.

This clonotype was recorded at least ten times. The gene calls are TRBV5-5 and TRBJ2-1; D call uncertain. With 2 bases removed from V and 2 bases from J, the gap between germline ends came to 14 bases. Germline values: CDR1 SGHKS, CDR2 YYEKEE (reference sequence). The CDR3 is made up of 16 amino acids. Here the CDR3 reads CASSFGSSITYNEQFF. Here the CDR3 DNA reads TGTGCCAGCAGCTTTGGGTCCAGTATCACCTACAATGAGCAGTTCTTC. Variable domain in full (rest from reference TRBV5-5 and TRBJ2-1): DAGVTQSPTHLIKTRGQQVTLRCSPISGHKSVSWYQQVLGQGPQFIFQYYEKEERGRGNFPDRFSARQFPNYSSELNVNALLLGDSALYLCASSFGSSITYNEQFFGPGTRLTVL.

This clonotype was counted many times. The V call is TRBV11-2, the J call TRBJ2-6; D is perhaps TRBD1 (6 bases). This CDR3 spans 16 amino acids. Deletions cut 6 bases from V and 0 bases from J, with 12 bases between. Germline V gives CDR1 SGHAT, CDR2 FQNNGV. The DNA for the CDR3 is TGTGCCAGCAGGGCAGGGGTTGGCTCTGGGGCCAACGTCCTGACTTTC. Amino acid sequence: CASRAGVGSGANVLTF.

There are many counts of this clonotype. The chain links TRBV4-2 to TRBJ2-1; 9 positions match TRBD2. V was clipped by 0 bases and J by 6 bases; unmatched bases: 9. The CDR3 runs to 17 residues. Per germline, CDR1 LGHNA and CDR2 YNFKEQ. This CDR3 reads CASSQDRTSVSGNEQFF. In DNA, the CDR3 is TGTGCCAGCAGCCAAGATCGGACTAGCGTCTCTGGCAATGAGCAGTTCTTC.

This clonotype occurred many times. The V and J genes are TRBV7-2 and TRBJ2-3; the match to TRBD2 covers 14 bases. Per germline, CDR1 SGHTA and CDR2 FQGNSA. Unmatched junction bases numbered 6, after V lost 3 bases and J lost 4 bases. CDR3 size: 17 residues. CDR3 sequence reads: CASSLGLAGALADTQYF. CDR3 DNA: TGTGCCAGCAGCTTGGGACTAGCGGGGGCCCTGGCAGATACGCAGTATTTT.

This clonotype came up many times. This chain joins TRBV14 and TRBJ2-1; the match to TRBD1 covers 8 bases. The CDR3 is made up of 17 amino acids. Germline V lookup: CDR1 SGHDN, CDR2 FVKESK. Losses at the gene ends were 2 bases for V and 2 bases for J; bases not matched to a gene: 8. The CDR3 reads CASSQPRDRMTYNEQFF. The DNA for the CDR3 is TGTGCCAGCAGCCAACCCCGGGACAGGATGACCTACAATGAGCAGTTCTTC.

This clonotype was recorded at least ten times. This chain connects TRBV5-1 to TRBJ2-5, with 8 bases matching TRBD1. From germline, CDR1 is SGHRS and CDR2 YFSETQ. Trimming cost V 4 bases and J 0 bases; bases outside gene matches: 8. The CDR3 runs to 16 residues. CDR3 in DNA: TGCGCCAGCAGCACCAGACAGGGGAGGTACCAAGAGACCCAGTACTTC. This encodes CASSTRQGRYQETQYF.

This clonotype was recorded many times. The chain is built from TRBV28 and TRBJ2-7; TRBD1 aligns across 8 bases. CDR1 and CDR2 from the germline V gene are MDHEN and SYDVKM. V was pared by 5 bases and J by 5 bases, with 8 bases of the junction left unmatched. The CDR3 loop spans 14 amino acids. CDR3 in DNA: TGTGCCAGCAGTCCGGACAGGGCGGCTCACGAGCAGTACTTC. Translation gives CASSPDRAAHEQYF.

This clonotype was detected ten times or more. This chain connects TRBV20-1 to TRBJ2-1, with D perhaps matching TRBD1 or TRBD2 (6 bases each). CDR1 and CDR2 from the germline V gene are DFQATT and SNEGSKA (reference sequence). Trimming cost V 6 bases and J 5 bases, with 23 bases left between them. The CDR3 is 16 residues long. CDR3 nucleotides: TGCAGTGCGAGATCACGCGGGCGGGACAAACACAATGAGCAGTTCTTC. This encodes CSARSRGRDKHNEQFF.

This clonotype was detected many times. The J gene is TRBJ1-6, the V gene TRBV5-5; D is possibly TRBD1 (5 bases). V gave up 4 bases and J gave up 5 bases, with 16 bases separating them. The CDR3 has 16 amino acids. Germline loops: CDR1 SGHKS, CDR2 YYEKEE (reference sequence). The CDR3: CASSPWPQDNNSPLHF. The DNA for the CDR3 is TGTGCCAGCAGCCCCTGGCCACAGGACAATAATTCACCCCTCCACTTT.

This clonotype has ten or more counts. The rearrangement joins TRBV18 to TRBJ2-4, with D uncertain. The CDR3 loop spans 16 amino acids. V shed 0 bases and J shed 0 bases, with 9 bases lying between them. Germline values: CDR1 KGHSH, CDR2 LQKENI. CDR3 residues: CASSPPAEKAKNIQYF. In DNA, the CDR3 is TGTGCCAGCTCACCACCCGCGGAGAAAGCCAAAAACATTCAGTACTTC.

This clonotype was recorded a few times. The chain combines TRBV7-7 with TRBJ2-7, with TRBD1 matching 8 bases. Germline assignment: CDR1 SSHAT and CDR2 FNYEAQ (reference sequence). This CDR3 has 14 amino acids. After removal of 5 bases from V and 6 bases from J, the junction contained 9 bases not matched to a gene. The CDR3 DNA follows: TGTGCCAGCAGCCCCCAGGCGACAGGGGCCGAGCAGTACTTC. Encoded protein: CASSPQATGAEQYF.